In this sample, the clone carrying this T cell receptor (beta chain) turned up a few times. Its antigen is as yet unknown. Each sorted population was over 95% pure. This entry is derived from a study of beta chain features in type 1 diabetes. Study-level points and caveats: Equally in patients and controls, shorter templates might have been favored by PCR. For Type 1 diabetes patients, all four CD4+ subsets carried TCRB CDR3s that were moderately but significantly shorter.

CDR1 and CDR2 from the germline V gene are SGDLS and YYNGEE. V was shortened by 4 bases and J by 7 bases, with 18 bases between the two germline ends. The CDR3 runs to 14 residues. The isolated RNA, all of it, was reverse transcribed, so expressed TCRB transcripts were what got sequenced. Assay: immunoSEQ multiplex PCR; the TCRdb copy retains only in-frame clones and omits some. The sample consists of about 650,000 clones, roughly 12% of them appearing once. Source material: naive CD4+ T cells from blood. The chain links TRBV9 to TRBJ2-7; D may match TRBD1 or TRBD2 (5 bases each). The source of this sequence is a man aged 25 to 45 with type 1 diabetes. The CDR3 loop is CASSPRDVRREQYF. CDR3 in DNA: TGTGCCAGCAGCCCGAGGGACGTCCGGCGGGAGCAGTACTTC.